This entry is about one TCR beta chain. Its antigen is currently not known. The input lacks base qualities; no much larger clone sits a single base away. Receptor amplification or capture employed the immunoSEQ multiplex PCR assay. TCRdb provides this immuneACCESS table in a form limited to in-frame rearrangements. Some clones are lacking; in checked studies, under half of them reflect an unresolved V gene, and why the rest are absent is not known. The sample records 55,000 to 85,000 clones, around nine tenths of which are singletons. The top ten constitute around 1.5% of the sample. The data are from a study of T cell changes during pregnancy in multiple sclerosis (dated by TCRdb to the late 2010s). In terms of the full investigation: In women with multiple sclerosis, the researchers looked at how the T cell repertoire shifted as pregnancy progressed.

For CDR1 and CDR2, the germline V gene lists MGHRA and YSYEKL. Trimming removed 4 bases from V and 8 bases from J; the gene matches leave 8 bases unexplained. The CDR3 runs 15 amino acids, cysteine and phenylalanine included. The DNA shown is the 45-base CDR3, in frame from base 1. This TCR came from a female donor with multiple sclerosis, enrolled in a pregnancy study. Material: peripheral blood, obtained in the third trimester of pregnancy. In this chain, TRBV4-1 is recombined with TRBJ2-4; 10 bases in between match TRBD1. The CDR3 is CASSRDRGLGDIQYF. The nucleotide sequence reads TGCGCCAGCAGCCGGGACAGGGGATTAGGGGACATTCAGTACTTC.